This T cell receptor beta chain was observed in a study of blood T cell repertoires in COVID-19. The CDR3 is 15 amino acids. The trim removed 4 bases at V and 5 bases at J, leaving 9 bases unmatched. CDR1 and CDR2 from the germline V gene are SGHRS and YFSETQ. Data came from immunoSEQ multiplex PCR; TCRdb stores just in-frame clones and leaves some out. The sample records 300,000 to 400,000 clones, more than 75% being singletons. The V gene is TRBV5-1, the J gene TRBJ1-5; TRBD1 matches at 7 bases. Sequenced input: peripheral blood. This TCR derives from a man aged 50 to 59 with active or convalescent COVID-19. The CDR3 loop reads CASSPTGVSDQPQHF. Written as DNA, the CDR3 is TGCGCCAGCAGCCCCACAGGGGTGTCCGATCAGCCCCAGCATTTT.